This entry concerns a single TCR beta chain. What it binds is unknown. Germline and junction disagree at one end, which may indicate a read error. Treatment in this sample: roughly 11-day PBMC culture with coronavirus spike peptide pools or control peptides (ViraFEST assay). The data originate from a study of vaccination and CD4 T cells after COVID-19. Study background: Convalescent patients gave post-COVID blood a median approximately 94 days post-diagnosis, range 35 to 161.

The CDR3 spans 19 residues. CDR1 GTSNPN and CDR2 SVGIG come from the germline V gene (reference sequence). An Oncomine TCR Beta short-read assay was used to sequence the DNA from cultured CD4+ T cells. In TCRdb, the PCR reads were re-called with MiXCR into one record per CDR3 protein. Altogether some 15,000 distinct CDR3 sequences are present, more than 20% being singletons, with the ten largest covering roughly 15%. Sequencing used cultured CD4+ T cells from blood. The gene calls are TRBV30 and TRBJ1-2; 9 bases agree with TRBD1. The sequence was collected from a human donor with COVID-19. The CDR3 DNA reads TGTGCCTGGAGCCCATACCCCCGGGACAGGGACTCAGCTAACTATGGCTGCACCTTC. It specifies CAWSPYPRDRDSANYGCTF. Variable domain in full (rest from reference TRBV30 and TRBJ1-2): SQTIHQWPATLVQPVGSPLSLECTVEGTSNPNLYWYRQAAGRGLQLLFYSVGIGQISSEVPQNLSASRPQDRQFILSSKKLLLSDSGFYLCAWSPYPRDRDSANYGCTFGSGTRLTVV.